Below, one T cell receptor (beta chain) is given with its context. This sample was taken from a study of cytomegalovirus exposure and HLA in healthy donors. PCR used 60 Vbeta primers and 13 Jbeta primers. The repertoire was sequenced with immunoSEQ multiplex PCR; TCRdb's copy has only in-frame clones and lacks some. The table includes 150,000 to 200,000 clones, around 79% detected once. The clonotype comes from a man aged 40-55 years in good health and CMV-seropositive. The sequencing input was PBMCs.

For the CDR3, the DNA is TGTGCCAGCAGTTTACAGGGGGTGTACGAGCAGTACTTC. Its protein product is CASSLQGVYEQYF. This chain links TRBV27 with TRBJ2-7; the match to TRBD1 covers 7 bases. The trim removed 2 bases at V and 4 bases at J, leaving 2 bases unmatched. The CDR3 loop spans 13 amino acids. Germline CDR1 MNHEY, CDR2 SMNVEV (reference sequence).